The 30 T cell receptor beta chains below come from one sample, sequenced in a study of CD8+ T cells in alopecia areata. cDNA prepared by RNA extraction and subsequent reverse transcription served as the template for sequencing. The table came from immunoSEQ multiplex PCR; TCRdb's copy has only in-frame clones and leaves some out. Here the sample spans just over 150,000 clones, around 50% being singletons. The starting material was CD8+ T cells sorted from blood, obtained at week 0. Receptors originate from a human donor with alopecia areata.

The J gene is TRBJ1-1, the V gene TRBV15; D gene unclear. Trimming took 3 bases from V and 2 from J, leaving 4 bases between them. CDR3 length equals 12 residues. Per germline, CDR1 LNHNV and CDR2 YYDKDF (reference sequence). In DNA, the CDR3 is TGTGCCACCAGCAGTCTTAACACTGAAGCTTTCTTT. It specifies CATSSLNTEAFF.

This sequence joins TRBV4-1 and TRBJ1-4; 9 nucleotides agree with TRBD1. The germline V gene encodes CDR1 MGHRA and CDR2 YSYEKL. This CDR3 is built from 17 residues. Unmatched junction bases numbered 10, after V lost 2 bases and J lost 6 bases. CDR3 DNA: TGCGCCAGCAGCCAATCGGGAGCGGGACAGGGCCATGAAAAACTGTTTTTT. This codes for CASSQSGAGQGHEKLFF.

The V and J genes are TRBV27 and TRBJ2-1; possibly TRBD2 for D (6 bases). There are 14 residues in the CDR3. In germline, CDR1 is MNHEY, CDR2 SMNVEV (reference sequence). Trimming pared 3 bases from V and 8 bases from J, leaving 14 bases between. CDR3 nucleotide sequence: TGTGCCAGCAGTTTGCAGCGGCCGGGGGATGAGCAGTTCTTC. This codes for CASSLQRPGDEQFF.

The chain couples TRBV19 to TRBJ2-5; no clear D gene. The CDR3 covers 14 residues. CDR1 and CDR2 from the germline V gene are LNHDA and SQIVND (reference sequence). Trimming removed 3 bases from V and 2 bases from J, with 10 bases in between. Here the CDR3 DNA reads TGTGCCAGTAGTATGTTGGTTAATCAAGAGACCCAGTACTTC. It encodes CASSMLVNQETQYF.

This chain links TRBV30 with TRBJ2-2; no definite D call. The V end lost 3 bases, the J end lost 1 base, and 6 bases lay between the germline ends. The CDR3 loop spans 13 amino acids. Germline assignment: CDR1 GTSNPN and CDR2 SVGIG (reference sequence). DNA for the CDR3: TGTGCCTGGAGCTTCGGGAACACCGGGGAGCTGTTTTTT. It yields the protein CAWSFGNTGELFF. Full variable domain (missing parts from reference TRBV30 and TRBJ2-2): SQTIHQWPATLVQPVGSPLSLECTVEGTSNPNLYWYRQAAGRGLQLLFYSVGIGQISSEVPQNLSASRPQDRQFILSSKKLLLSDSGFYLCAWSFGNTGELFFGEGSRLTVL.

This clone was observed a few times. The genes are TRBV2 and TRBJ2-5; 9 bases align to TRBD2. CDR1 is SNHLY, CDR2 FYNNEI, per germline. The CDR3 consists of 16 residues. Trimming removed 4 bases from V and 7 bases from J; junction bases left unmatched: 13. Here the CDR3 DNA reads TGTGCCAGCAGTGGGATAGCGGGGGCCACGCGGTCGACCCAGTACTTC. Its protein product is CASSGIAGATRSTQYF.

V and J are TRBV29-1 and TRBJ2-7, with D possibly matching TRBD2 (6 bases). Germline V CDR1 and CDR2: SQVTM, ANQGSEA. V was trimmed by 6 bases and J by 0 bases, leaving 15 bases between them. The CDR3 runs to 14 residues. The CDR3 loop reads CSVVRDSSSYEQYF. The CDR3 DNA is TGCAGCGTGGTCCGGGACTCAAGCTCCTACGAGCAGTACTTC.

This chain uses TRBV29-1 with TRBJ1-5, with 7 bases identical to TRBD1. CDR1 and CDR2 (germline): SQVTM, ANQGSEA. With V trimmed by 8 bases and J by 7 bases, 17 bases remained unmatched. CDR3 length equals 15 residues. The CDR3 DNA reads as TGCAGCCCTATCCCAGACAGGGATGGTGTCCAGCCCCAGCATTTT. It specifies CSPIPDRDGVQPQHF. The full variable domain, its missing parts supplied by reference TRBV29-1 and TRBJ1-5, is SAVISQKPSRDICQRGTSLTIQCQVDSQVTMMFWYRQQPGQSLTLIATANQGSEATYESGFVIDKFPISRPNLTFSTLTVSNMSPEDSSIYLCSPIPDRDGVQPQHFGDGTRLSIL.

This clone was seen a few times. The CDR3 bases are TGTGCCAGCAGCTTAGGACTAGCGGGGGGCCCCTACGAGCAGTACTTC. Translated: CASSLGLAGGPYEQYF. This rearrangement joins TRBV7-2 to TRBJ2-7, with 13 bases matching TRBD2. J lost 2 bases, V lost 1 base, and 2 bases had no gene match. The CDR3 covers 16 residues. Germline V gene data show CDR1 as SGHTA and CDR2 as FQGNSA.

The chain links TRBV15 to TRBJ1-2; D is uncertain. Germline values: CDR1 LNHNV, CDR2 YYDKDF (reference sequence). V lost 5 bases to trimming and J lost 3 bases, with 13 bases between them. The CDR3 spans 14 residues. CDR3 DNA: TGTGCCACCAGCCCCCTTAATGAGGACTATGGCTACACCTTC. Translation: CATSPLNEDYGYTF.

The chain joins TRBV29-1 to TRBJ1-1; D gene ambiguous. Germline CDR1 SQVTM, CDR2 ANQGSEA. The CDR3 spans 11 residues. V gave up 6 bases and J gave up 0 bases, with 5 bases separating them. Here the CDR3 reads CSVSMNTEAFF. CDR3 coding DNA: TGCAGCGTCTCCATGAACACTGAAGCTTTCTTT. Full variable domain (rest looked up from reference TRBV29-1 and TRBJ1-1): SAVISQKPSRDICQRGTSLTIQCQVDSQVTMMFWYRQQPGQSLTLIATANQGSEATYESGFVIDKFPISRPNLTFSTLTVSNMSPEDSSIYLCSVSMNTEAFFGQGTRLTVV.

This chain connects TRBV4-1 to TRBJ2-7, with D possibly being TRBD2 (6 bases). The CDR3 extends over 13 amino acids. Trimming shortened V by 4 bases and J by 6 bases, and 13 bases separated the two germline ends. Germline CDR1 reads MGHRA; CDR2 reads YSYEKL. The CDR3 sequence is CASSPSGGTEQYF. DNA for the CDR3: TGCGCCAGCAGCCCCTCTGGGGGGACCGAGCAGTACTTC.

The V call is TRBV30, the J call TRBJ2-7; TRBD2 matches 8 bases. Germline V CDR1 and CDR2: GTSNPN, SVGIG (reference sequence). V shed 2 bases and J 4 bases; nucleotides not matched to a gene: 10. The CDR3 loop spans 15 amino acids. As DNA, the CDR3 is TGTGCCTGGAGTCCACTGTCGGGCGGGGGGTACGAGCAGTACTTC. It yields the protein CAWSPLSGGGYEQYF.

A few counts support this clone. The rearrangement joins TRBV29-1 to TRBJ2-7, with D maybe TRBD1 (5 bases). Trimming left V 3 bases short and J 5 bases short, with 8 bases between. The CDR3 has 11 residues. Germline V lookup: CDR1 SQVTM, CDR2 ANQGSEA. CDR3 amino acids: CSVEQGNEQYF. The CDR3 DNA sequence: TGCAGCGTTGAGCAGGGAAACGAGCAGTACTTC.

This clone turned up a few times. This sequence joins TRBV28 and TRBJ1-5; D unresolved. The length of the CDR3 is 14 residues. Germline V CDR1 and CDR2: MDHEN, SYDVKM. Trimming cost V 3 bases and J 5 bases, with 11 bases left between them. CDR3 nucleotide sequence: TGTGCCAGCAGTTTGCCCCGACCCCATCAGCCCCAGCATTTT. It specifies CASSLPRPHQPQHF.

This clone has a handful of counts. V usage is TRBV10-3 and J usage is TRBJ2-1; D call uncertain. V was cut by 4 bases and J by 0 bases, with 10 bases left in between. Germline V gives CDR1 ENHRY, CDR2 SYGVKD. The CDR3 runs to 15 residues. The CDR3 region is CAISASASSYNEQFF. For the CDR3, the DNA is TGTGCCATCAGTGCCTCAGCCTCCTCCTACAATGAGCAGTTCTTC.

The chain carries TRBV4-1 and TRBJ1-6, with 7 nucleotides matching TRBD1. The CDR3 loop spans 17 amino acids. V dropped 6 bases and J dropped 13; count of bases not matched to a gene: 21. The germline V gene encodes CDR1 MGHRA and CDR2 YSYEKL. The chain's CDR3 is CASSPSRMTGHFGPLHF. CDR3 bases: TGCGCCAGCAGTCCCAGCCGAATGACAGGGCACTTCGGGCCCCTCCACTTT.

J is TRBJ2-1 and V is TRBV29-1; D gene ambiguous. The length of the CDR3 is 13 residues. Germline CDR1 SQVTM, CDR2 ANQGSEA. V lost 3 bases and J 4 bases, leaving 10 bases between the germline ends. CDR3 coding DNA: TGCAGCGTTGACGTGGAGCTTTACAATGAGCAGTTCTTC. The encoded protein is CSVDVELYNEQFF.

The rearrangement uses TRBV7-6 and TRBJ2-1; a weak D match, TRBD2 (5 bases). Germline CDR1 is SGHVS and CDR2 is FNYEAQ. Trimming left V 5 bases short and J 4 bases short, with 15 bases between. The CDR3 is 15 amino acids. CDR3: CASSPRPRGYNEQFF. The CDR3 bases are TGTGCCAGCAGCCCCCGACCCCGGGGTTACAATGAGCAGTTCTTC. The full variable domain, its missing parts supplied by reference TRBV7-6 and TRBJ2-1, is GAGVSQSPRYKVTKRGQDVALRCDPISGHVSLYWYRQALGQGPEFLTYFNYEAQQDKSGLPNDRFSAERPEGSISTLTIQRTEQRDSAMYRCASSPRPRGYNEQFFGPGTRLTVL.

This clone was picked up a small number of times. The CDR3, as DNA: TGTGCCTGGAGTATGGACGGGGACACTGAAGCTTTCTTT. Encoded protein: CAWSMDGDTEAFF. The chain uses TRBV30 and TRBJ1-1; D is uncertain. The CDR3 runs 13 residues. The germline V gene has CDR1 GTSNPN and CDR2 SVGIG (reference sequence). V lost 2 bases and J 3 bases, leaving 10 bases between the germline ends. Filled out from reference TRBV30 and TRBJ1-1, the complete variable domain reads SQTIHQWPATLVQPVGSPLSLECTVEGTSNPNLYWYRQAAGRGLQLLFYSVGIGQISSEVPQNLSASRPQDRQFILSSKKLLLSDSGFYLCAWSMDGDTEAFFGQGTRLTVV.

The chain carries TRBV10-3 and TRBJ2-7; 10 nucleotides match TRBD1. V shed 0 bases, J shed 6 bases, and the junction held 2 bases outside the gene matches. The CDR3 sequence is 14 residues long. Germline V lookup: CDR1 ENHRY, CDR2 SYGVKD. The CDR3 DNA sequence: TGTGCCATCAGTGAGTCGGGACAGGGGAGCGAGCAGTACTTC. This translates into CAISESGQGSEQYF.

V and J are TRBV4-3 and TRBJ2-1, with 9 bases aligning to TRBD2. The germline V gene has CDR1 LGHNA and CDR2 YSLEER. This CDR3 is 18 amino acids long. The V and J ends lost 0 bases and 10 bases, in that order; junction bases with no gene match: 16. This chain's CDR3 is CASSQDLELAGSPGEQFF. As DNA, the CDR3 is TGCGCCAGCAGCCAAGATCTGGAGCTAGCGGGGTCGCCTGGCGAGCAGTTCTTC.

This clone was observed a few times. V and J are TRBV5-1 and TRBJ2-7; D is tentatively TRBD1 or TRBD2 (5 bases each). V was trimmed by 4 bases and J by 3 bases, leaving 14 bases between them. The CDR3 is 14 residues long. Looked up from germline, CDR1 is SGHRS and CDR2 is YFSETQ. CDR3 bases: TGCGCCAGCAGCCGGGACGGGGAGTTCTACGAGCAGTACTTC. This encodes CASSRDGEFYEQYF. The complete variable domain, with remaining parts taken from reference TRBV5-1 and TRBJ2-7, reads KAGVTQTPRYLIKTRGQQVTLSCSPISGHRSVSWYQQTPGQGLQFLFEYFSETQRNKGNFPGRFSGRQFSNSRSEMNVSTLELGDSALYLCASSRDGEFYEQYFGPGTRLTVT.

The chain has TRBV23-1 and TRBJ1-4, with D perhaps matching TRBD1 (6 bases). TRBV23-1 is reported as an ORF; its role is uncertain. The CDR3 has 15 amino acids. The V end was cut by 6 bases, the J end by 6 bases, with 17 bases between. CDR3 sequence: CASSRQQGGDEKLFF. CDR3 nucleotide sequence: TGCGCCAGCAGCCGCCAACAGGGAGGCGATGAAAAACTGTTTTTT.

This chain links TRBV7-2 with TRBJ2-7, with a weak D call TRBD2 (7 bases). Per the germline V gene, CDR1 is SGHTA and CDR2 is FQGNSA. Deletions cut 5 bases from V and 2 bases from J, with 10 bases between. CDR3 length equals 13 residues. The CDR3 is CASSEGGPYEQYF. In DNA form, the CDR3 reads TGTGCCAGCAGCGAGGGGGGGCCCTACGAGCAGTACTTC.

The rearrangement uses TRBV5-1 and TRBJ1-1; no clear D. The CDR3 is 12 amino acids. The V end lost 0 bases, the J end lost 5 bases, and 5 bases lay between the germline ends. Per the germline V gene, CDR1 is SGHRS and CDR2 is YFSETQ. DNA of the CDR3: TGCGCCAGCAGCTTGGACAAAACTGAAGCTTTCTTT. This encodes CASSLDKTEAFF.

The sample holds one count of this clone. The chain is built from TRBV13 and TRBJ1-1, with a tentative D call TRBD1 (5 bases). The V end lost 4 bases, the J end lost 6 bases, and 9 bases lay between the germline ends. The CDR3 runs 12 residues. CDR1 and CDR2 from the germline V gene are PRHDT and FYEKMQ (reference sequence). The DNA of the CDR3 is TGTGCCAGCAGCTCAGGGATCCCTGAAGCTTTCTTT. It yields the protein CASSSGIPEAFF.

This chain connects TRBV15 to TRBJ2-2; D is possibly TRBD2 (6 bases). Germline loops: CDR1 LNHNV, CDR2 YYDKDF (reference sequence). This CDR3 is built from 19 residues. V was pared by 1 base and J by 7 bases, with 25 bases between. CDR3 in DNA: TGTGCCACCAGCAGAGTTCCCCGTAGGGACTTTTTAAGAGGCGGGGAGCTGTTTTTT. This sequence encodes CATSRVPRRDFLRGGELFF.

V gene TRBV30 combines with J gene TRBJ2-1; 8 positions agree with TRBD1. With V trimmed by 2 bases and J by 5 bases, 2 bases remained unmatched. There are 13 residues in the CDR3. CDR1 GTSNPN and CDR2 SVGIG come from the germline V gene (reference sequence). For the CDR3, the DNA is TGTGCCTGGAGTTGGGGACAGGACAATGAGCAGTTCTTC. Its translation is CAWSWGQDNEQFF.

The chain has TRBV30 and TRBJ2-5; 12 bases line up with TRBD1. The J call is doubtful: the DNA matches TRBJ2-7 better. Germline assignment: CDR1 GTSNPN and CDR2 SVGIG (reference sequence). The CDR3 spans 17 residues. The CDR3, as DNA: TGTGCCTGGAGTGAGGGACAGGGGGCGATGGGGACCTACGAGCAGTACTTC. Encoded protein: CAWSEGQGAMGTYEQYF.